This entry features one T cell receptor beta chain sequence. It has no known antigen specificity. Base qualities were left out, and no much larger clone turns up one base away. This sample was taken from a study of T-cell reconstitution after alpha-beta-depleted transplantation in children (dated by TCRdb to about 2016). Concerning the study at large: T-cell immune reconstitution after TCRalphabeta/CD19-depleted allogeneic hematopoietic cell transplantation in children was quantitatively tracked in the study by means of TCR repertoire profiling.

Germline trimming amounts to 4 bases on V and 5 bases on J, with 8 as the count of junction bases outside the gene matches. The CDR3 sequence holds 15 residues, the cysteine and phenylalanine included. Only CDR3 DNA remains: 45 bases, in frame from the first base. Via the germline V gene, CDR1 is SGHRS and CDR2 YFSETQ. Library method: PCR. These reads were obtained on an Illumina HiSeq 2500. TCR libraries were prepared with molecular barcoding, using unique molecular identifiers to normalize TCRbeta repertoire quantification. Using fastp trimming at Q25 and MiXCR clonotype assembly, TCRdb reanalyzed the public sequencing data and kept in-frame beta chains. Merged by CDR3 protein, the rows form single entries marked with the most common genes and DNA. This sample lists 500,000 or so distinct CDR3 sequences; 32% were detected once. Around 2.3% of the sample goes to the ten largest clones.

The receptor was derived from a human donor who donated a stem cell graft to a child with aplastic anemia. The sequencing used PBMCs from the stem cell graft donor, collected from the stem cell graft. The sequence is built from TRBV5-1 and TRBJ2-1, and 8 bases in between align with TRBD2. In nucleotides, the sequence is TGCGCCAGCAGCGCGGGACTAGTTGAGAACAATGAGCAGTTCTTC. It specifies CASSAGLVENNEQFF.